The rows below give T cell receptor beta chains drawn from one sample of a study of blood T cell repertoires in COVID-19. Sequenced by immunoSEQ multiplex PCR; TCRdb stores in-frame clones only, minus some. This repertoire shows 90,000 to 130,000 clones, just over 75% found once; its top ten account for around 3.5%. Sequencing input: peripheral blood. The receptors originated from a woman older than 75 with acute or convalescent COVID-19. CDR3s include the opening cysteine and the closing phenylalanine or tryptophan. Each record gives: clone size, V gene, J gene, D gene, CDR3 DNA, CDR3 protein. D genes are given only for firm matches. Expanded clones are given a class, and other clones once, few, many or no size at all.

clone_size: -; v_call: TRBV7-3; j_call: TRBJ2-1; d_call: -; cdr3_nt: TGTGCCAGCAGCTTATCACGGGGGTCGAATGAGCAGTTCTTC; cdr3_aa: CASSLSRGSNEQFF
clone_size: -; v_call: TRBV7-9; j_call: TRBJ2-1; d_call: TRBD2; cdr3_nt: TGTGCCAGCAGCTCTGGACCGACTAGCGGGAGACGGCAGTTCTTC; cdr3_aa: CASSSGPTSGRRQFF
clone_size: -; v_call: TRBV19; j_call: TRBJ1-1; d_call: -; cdr3_nt: TGTGCCAGTAGTTTCACCGGGACTATAAACACTGAAGCTTTCTTT; cdr3_aa: CASSFTGTINTEAFF
clone_size: -; v_call: TRBV7-2; j_call: TRBJ2-7; d_call: TRBD2; cdr3_nt: TGTGCCAGCAGCTTACCGCCTGGCGGGAGGAAATACGAGCAGTACTTC; cdr3_aa: CASSLPPGGRKYEQYF
clone_size: -; v_call: TRBV5-1; j_call: TRBJ2-7; d_call: TRBD1; cdr3_nt: TGCGCCAGCAGCTTGGTAGGGACAGGGCCCTACGAGCAGTACTTC; cdr3_aa: CASSLVGTGPYEQYF
clone_size: -; v_call: TRBV6-2/TRBV6-3; j_call: TRBJ1-5; d_call: TRBD1; cdr3_nt: TGTGCCAGCAGTGTGGGACAGGTCTGGGAGCCCCAGCATTTT; cdr3_aa: CASSVGQVWEPQHF
clone_size: -; v_call: TRBV19; j_call: TRBJ1-4; d_call: -; cdr3_nt: TGTGCCAGTAGTCGACCAGCGGGGGAAAAACTGTTTTTT; cdr3_aa: CASSRPAGEKLFF
clone_size: -; v_call: TRBV30; j_call: TRBJ2-3; d_call: -; cdr3_nt: TGTGCCTGGACCCTTTTGGCGGCTAACACAGATACGCAGTATTTT; cdr3_aa: CAWTLLAANTDTQYF
clone_size: few; v_call: TRBV7-8; j_call: TRBJ2-1; d_call: TRBD2; cdr3_nt: TGTGCCAGCAGCTTGGGACTAGCGGGCTACAATGAGCAGTTCTTC; cdr3_aa: CASSLGLAGYNEQFF
clone_size: -; v_call: TRBV2; j_call: TRBJ2-1; d_call: TRBD1; cdr3_nt: TGTGCCAGCAGTGAAGTTATAGGGGGCCTCGAGCAGTTCTTC; cdr3_aa: CASSEVIGGLEQFF
clone_size: -; v_call: TRBV19; j_call: TRBJ2-3; d_call: -; cdr3_nt: TGTGCCAGTTCTATACCGACAGGAGGCACAGATACGCAGTATTTT; cdr3_aa: CASSIPTGGTDTQYF
clone_size: -; v_call: TRBV19; j_call: TRBJ2-2; d_call: -; cdr3_nt: TGTGCCAGTAGTATAGTCCAGTCCGCACTAAACACCGGGGAGCTGTTTTTT; cdr3_aa: CASSIVQSALNTGELFF
clone_size: -; v_call: TRBV5-4; j_call: TRBJ2-2; d_call: TRBD1; cdr3_nt: TGTGCCAGCAGCTGGGACAGCACCGGGGAGCTGTTTTTT; cdr3_aa: CASSWDSTGELFF
clone_size: once; v_call: TRBV3-1/TRBV3-2; j_call: TRBJ1-2; d_call: TRBD1; cdr3_nt: TGTGCCAGCAGAGACGACAGGGGTTTGAACTATGGCTACACCTTC; cdr3_aa: CASRDDRGLNYGYTF
clone_size: -; v_call: TRBV19; j_call: TRBJ1-5; d_call: -; cdr3_nt: TGTGCCAGTAGTAGACAGCTCCGTCAGCCCCAGCATTTT; cdr3_aa: CASSRQLRQPQHF
clone_size: -; v_call: TRBV4-3; j_call: TRBJ2-1; d_call: TRBD2; cdr3_nt: TGCGCCAGCAGCCAAGGGGCTAGCGGGGCCTACAATGAGCAGTTCTTC; cdr3_aa: CASSQGASGAYNEQFF
clone_size: -; v_call: TRBV19; j_call: TRBJ1-2; d_call: -; cdr3_nt: TGTGCCAGTAGGGAGGACCGTACTAACTATGGCTACACCTTC; cdr3_aa: CASREDRTNYGYTF
clone_size: few; v_call: TRBV10-1; j_call: TRBJ2-1; d_call: -; cdr3_nt: TGCGCCTCGTCCGGTCAGGGACTCGACGAGCAGTTCTTC; cdr3_aa: CASSGQGLDEQFF
clone_size: -; v_call: TRBV19; j_call: TRBJ1-6; d_call: -; cdr3_nt: TGTGCCAGTAGTATCGACAGTGATTCACCCCTCCACTTT; cdr3_aa: CASSIDSDSPLHF
clone_size: -; v_call: TRBV3-1/TRBV3-2; j_call: TRBJ2-7; d_call: TRBD1; cdr3_nt: TGTGCCAGCAGCCGTCCCCGACGACAGGGGGCGAGCGAGCAGTACTTC; cdr3_aa: CASSRPRRQGASEQYF
clone_size: -; v_call: TRBV19; j_call: TRBJ2-3; d_call: -; cdr3_nt: TGTGCCAGTAGTGCTTGGACTCAAGCACGTGATACGCAGTATTTT; cdr3_aa: CASSAWTQARDTQYF
clone_size: few; v_call: TRBV6-5; j_call: TRBJ1-1; d_call: -; cdr3_nt: TGTGCCAGCGTCAAACTCATGAACACTGAAGCTTTCTTT; cdr3_aa: CASVKLMNTEAFF
clone_size: -; v_call: TRBV28; j_call: TRBJ2-7; d_call: -; cdr3_nt: TGTGCCAGCAGTTTATCGGGGTCTACCTACGAGCAGTACTTC; cdr3_aa: CASSLSGSTYEQYF
clone_size: few; v_call: TRBV19; j_call: TRBJ2-3; d_call: -; cdr3_nt: TGTGCCAGTAGGAGAGCGGGTAGCACAGATACGCAGTATTTT; cdr3_aa: CASRRAGSTDTQYF
clone_size: -; v_call: TRBV6-4; j_call: TRBJ1-1; d_call: -; cdr3_nt: TGTGCCAGCATAGTGAACACTGAAGCTTTCTTT; cdr3_aa: CASIVNTEAFF
clone_size: -; v_call: TRBV25-1; j_call: TRBJ2-5; d_call: TRBD1; cdr3_nt: TGTGCCAGCAGTGAACAGGGGGAAGAGACCCAGTACTTC; cdr3_aa: CASSEQGEETQYF
clone_size: -; v_call: TRBV5-3; j_call: TRBJ1-1; d_call: -; cdr3_nt: TGTGCCAGAAGCGGAGGGAACACTGAAGCTTTCTTT; cdr3_aa: CARSGGNTEAFF
clone_size: -; v_call: TRBV11-2; j_call: TRBJ1-2; d_call: -; cdr3_nt: TGTGCCAGCAGCCTGAGGCTAGCGGGGGATGGCTACACCTTC; cdr3_aa: CASSLRLAGDGYTF
clone_size: few; v_call: TRBV2; j_call: TRBJ2-7; d_call: TRBD2; cdr3_nt: TGTGCCAGCAGTGCGACAGCGGGAGGGTTCTACGAGCAGTACTTC; cdr3_aa: CASSATAGGFYEQYF
clone_size: -; v_call: TRBV5-6; j_call: TRBJ2-3; d_call: -; cdr3_nt: TGTGCCAGCAGCTCCCAGACTCGGGCAGATACGCAGTATTTT; cdr3_aa: CASSSQTRADTQYF
clone_size: -; v_call: TRBV5-1; j_call: TRBJ2-7; d_call: TRBD1; cdr3_nt: TGCGCCAGCAGCTCCCCTCGGGACAGCTACTACGAGCAGTACTTC; cdr3_aa: CASSSPRDSYYEQYF
clone_size: -; v_call: TRBV3-1/TRBV3-2; j_call: TRBJ2-3; d_call: -; cdr3_nt: TGTGCCAGCAGCCAAGGGGAGGCAGCTACGCAGTATTTT; cdr3_aa: CASSQGEAATQYF
clone_size: -; v_call: TRBV10-1; j_call: TRBJ2-7; d_call: TRBD1; cdr3_nt: TGCGCCAGCAGGAACAGACAGGGCCCGAGATTAACCTACGAGCAGTACTTC; cdr3_aa: CASRNRQGPRLTYEQYF
clone_size: -; v_call: TRBV13; j_call: TRBJ2-7; d_call: -; cdr3_nt: TGTGCCAGCAGCTACGCCAGCTCCTACGAGCAGTACTTC; cdr3_aa: CASSYASSYEQYF
clone_size: -; v_call: TRBV5-1; j_call: TRBJ1-1; d_call: -; cdr3_nt: TGCGCCAGCAGCTTGCTACAGGACACTGAAGCTTTCTTT; cdr3_aa: CASSLLQDTEAFF
clone_size: once; v_call: TRBV6-5; j_call: TRBJ1-3; d_call: -; cdr3_nt: TGTGCCAGCACGGGAGGCTATGGAAACACCATATATTTT; cdr3_aa: CASTGGYGNTIYF
clone_size: -; v_call: TRBV14; j_call: TRBJ2-3; d_call: -; cdr3_nt: TGTGCCAGCAGCCACACACAGACGCAGTATTTT; cdr3_aa: CASSHTQTQYF